Following are 28 T cell receptor beta chains from one sample sequenced in a study of blood T cell repertoires in COVID-19. TCRdb's copy holds only in-frame clones and misses some; the assay was immunoSEQ multiplex PCR. The data show fewer than 250,000 clones, approximately 86% seen once. The source material was peripheral blood. Receptors were obtained from a human donor in a cohort sampled during active COVID-19.

V and J are TRBV4-1 and TRBJ2-1; TRBD1 aligns across 8 bases. CDR3 length: 12 amino acids. Germline V lookup: CDR1 MGHRA, CDR2 YSYEKL. Germline trimming cut 6 bases from V and 10 bases from J; bases unmatched to any gene: 5. The CDR3 DNA reads as TGCGCCAGCAGAGGACAGGGAGTAGAGCAGTTCTTC. It specifies CASRGQGVEQFF.

V gene TRBV10-1 combines with J gene TRBJ2-4; 10 bases align to TRBD1. Germline values: CDR1 WNHNN, CDR2 SYGVQD (reference sequence). The CDR3 consists of 15 residues. The trim removed 6 bases at V and 6 bases at J, leaving 8 bases unmatched. CDR3 sequence reads: CASSLDRGGGNIQYF. The DNA of the CDR3 is TGCGCCAGCAGCCTGGACAGGGGGGGTGGAAACATTCAGTACTTC.

The V and J genes are TRBV2 and TRBJ2-1, with D hard to call. Trimming removed 7 bases at V and 4 bases at J, with 8 bases between. Germline V gives CDR1 SNHLY, CDR2 FYNNEI. The CDR3 is made up of 12 amino acids. CDR3 bases: TGTGCCAGCACCTCAGGATACAATGAGCAGTTCTTC. Protein product: CASTSGYNEQFF.

This clone was seen a few times. This chain links TRBV10-2 with TRBJ1-6; 8 bases match TRBD1. This CDR3 contains 13 residues. In germline, CDR1 is WSHSY, CDR2 SAAADI. Unmatched junction bases numbered 5, after V lost 7 bases and J lost 9 bases. The CDR3 is CASTWTGSSPLHF. The DNA for the CDR3 is TGCGCCAGCACCTGGACAGGGAGTTCACCCCTCCACTTT.

The rearrangement joins TRBV4-1 to TRBJ2-7; perhaps TRBD1 as D (5 bases). Germline V gene lookup returns CDR1 MGHRA and CDR2 YSYEKL. The length of the CDR3 is 16 residues. V lost 5 bases and J 2 bases, leaving 19 bases between the germline ends. For the CDR3, the DNA is TGCGCCAGCAGCTCCCGACTCAACCAGGGCACCTACGAGCAGTACTTC. Translating it yields CASSSRLNQGTYEQYF.

The chain carries TRBV14 and TRBJ2-1; D call uncertain. Germline loops: CDR1 SGHDN, CDR2 FVKESK. This CDR3 spans 11 amino acids. The V end was cut by 11 bases, the J end by 8 bases, with 13 bases between. In DNA form, the CDR3 reads TGTGCCGGCCCGATCGTGGATGAGCAGTTCTTC. Translated: CAGPIVDEQFF.

The V and J genes are TRBV7-8 and TRBJ1-4; TRBD1 agrees at 8 bases. This CDR3 has 14 amino acids. Germline V gene sequence: CDR1 SGHVS, CDR2 FQNEAQ. With 5 bases clipped from V and 8 bases from J, the junction kept 7 bases outside the gene matches. Written as DNA, the CDR3 is TGTGCCAGCAGCCTACGACGACAGGGGGAAAAACTGTTTTTT. Translating gives CASSLRRQGEKLFF.

This chain uses TRBV10-3 with TRBJ2-1; D unclear. This CDR3 is built from 13 residues. Deletions cut 5 bases from V and 5 bases from J, with 10 bases between. Germline assignment: CDR1 ENHRY and CDR2 SYGVKD. CDR3 amino acids: CAISSLPDNEQFF. CDR3 in DNA: TGTGCCATCAGTTCTCTACCCGACAATGAGCAGTTCTTC.

This clone was recorded a few times. The chain joins TRBV5-6 to TRBJ2-3, with D unresolved. CDR3 size: 14 residues. Germline V lookup: CDR1 SGHDT, CDR2 YYEEEE. The V gene lost 0 bases and the J gene lost 0 bases, with 5 bases spanning the gap. CDR3 protein: CASSLVSSTDTQYF. CDR3 DNA sequence: TGTGCCAGCAGCTTGGTGTCTAGCACAGATACGCAGTATTTT.

This chain uses TRBV18 with TRBJ2-7; a possible D gene is TRBD2 (6 bases). CDR3 size: 15 residues. Germline CDR1 reads KGHSH; CDR2 reads LQKENI. V was shortened by 5 bases and J by 6 bases, with 20 bases between the two germline ends. The CDR3 reads CASSYPGTGIGEQYF. In DNA, the CDR3 is TGTGCCAGCTCATATCCCGGGACTGGGATTGGCGAGCAGTACTTC.

The rearrangement joins TRBV18 to TRBJ2-2; 8 bases are a match to TRBD1. This CDR3 region has 17 residues. CDR1 and CDR2 (germline): KGHSH, LQKENI. The J segment lost 3 bases and the V segment lost 0 bases, leaving 6 bases of the junction unmatched. The CDR3 reads CASSPPGTGGYTGELFF. As DNA, the CDR3 is TGTGCCAGCTCACCACCTGGGACAGGTGGATACACCGGGGAGCTGTTTTTT.

The chain combines TRBV18 with TRBJ2-1; a weak D match, TRBD1 (5 bases). This CDR3 has 13 amino acids. The V end lost 4 bases, the J end lost 8 bases, and 12 bases lay between the germline ends. Germline V gene lookup returns CDR1 KGHSH and CDR2 LQKENI. CDR3 loop: CASSQGQPDEQFF. The CDR3, as DNA: TGTGCCAGCTCACAGGGGCAACCTGATGAGCAGTTCTTC.

This clone was seen just once. V gene TRBV2 combines with J gene TRBJ1-2, with unresolved D. The CDR3 loop spans 14 amino acids. V lost 5 bases, J lost 2 bases, and 12 bases lay in between. Germline CDR1 is SNHLY and CDR2 is FYNNEI. The CDR3 bases are TGTGCCAGCAGTCCAAACACGGGAAACTATGGCTACACCTTC. Amino acid sequence: CASSPNTGNYGYTF.

This clone was seen a single time. The CDR3 loop reads CASRSGLGIADTQYF. In DNA form, the CDR3 reads TGTGCCAGCAGATCGGGACTAGGAATCGCAGATACGCAGTATTTT. The chain carries TRBV6-5 and TRBJ2-3, with 8 bases fitting TRBD2. Germline CDR1 is MNHEY and CDR2 is SVGAGI. The CDR3 spans 15 residues. V lost 6 bases and J lost 4; bases outside the gene matches: 9.

The chain carries TRBV3-1 (or the pseudogene TRBV3-2) and TRBJ2-1, with 8 positions matching TRBD2. Germline-derived CDR1 and CDR2 are LGHDT and YNNKEL (reference sequence). The CDR3 is 14 residues long. The V segment lost 2 bases and the J segment 9 bases; nucleotides outside the gene matches: 6. CDR3 DNA sequence: TGTGCCAGCAGCCAACTTCTTGCGGGGGGTGAGCAGTTCTTC. It is translated as CASSQLLAGGEQFF.

The chain joins TRBV10-3 to TRBJ2-6; D is perhaps TRBD1 (5 bases). Germline-derived CDR1 and CDR2 are ENHRY and SYGVKD. The CDR3 consists of 16 residues. V dropped 4 bases and J dropped 0 bases, with 10 bases sitting between them. CDR3 coding DNA: TGTGCCATCAGTGGACCAGGGATCTCTGGGGCCAACGTCCTGACTTTC. Translation: CAISGPGISGANVLTF.

This chain links TRBV19 with TRBJ1-4, with D unclear. Germline V gene lookup returns CDR1 LNHDA and CDR2 SQIVND (reference sequence). Trimming took 3 bases from V and 8 from J, leaving 13 bases between them. This CDR3 region has 14 residues. The CDR3 region has the DNA TGTGCCAGTAGTATGGCCGGGGTCGAGGAAAAACTGTTTTTT. Residues: CASSMAGVEEKLFF.

V gene TRBV7-9 combines with J gene TRBJ1-5, with D perhaps matching TRBD1 (5 bases). The CDR3 loop spans 14 amino acids. Looked up from germline, CDR1 is SEHNR and CDR2 is FQNEAQ (reference sequence). Trimming left V 2 bases short and J 2 bases short, with 7 bases between. CDR3 nucleotide sequence: TGTGCCAGCAGCTTATGGGGCGGCAATCAGCCCCAGCATTTT. Translation: CASSLWGGNQPQHF.

The chain recombines TRBV7-9 with TRBJ2-2; a possible D gene is TRBD1 (6 bases). V shed 4 bases and J shed 5 bases, with 8 bases lying between them. The CDR3 runs to 13 residues. Germline-derived CDR1 and CDR2 are SEHNR and FQNEAQ (reference sequence). The CDR3 sequence is CASSYQGTGELFF. Here the CDR3 DNA reads TGTGCCAGCAGCTATCAGGGGACCGGGGAGCTGTTTTTT. The full variable domain, rest sourced from reference TRBV7-9 and TRBJ2-2, is DTGVSQNPRHKITKRGQNVTFRCDPISEHNRLYWYRQTLGQGPEFLTYFQNEAQLEKSRLLSDRFSAERPKGSFSTLEIQRTEQGDSAMYLCASSYQGTGELFFGEGSRLTVL.

The J gene is TRBJ1-1, the V gene TRBV28, with 7 positions matching TRBD1. The V gene end was trimmed by 6 bases and the J gene end by 0 bases; junction bases not matched to a gene: 4. CDR3 length equals 14 residues. Germline values: CDR1 MDHEN, CDR2 SYDVKM. This CDR3 reads CASRAGTVNTEAFF. Written as DNA, the CDR3 is TGTGCCAGCAGGGCCGGGACAGTGAACACTGAAGCTTTCTTT.

This clone was seen more than once but under ten times. The chain uses TRBV25-1 and TRBJ2-7; 7 bases match TRBD1. The junction had 5 bases not matched to a gene; V was cut back by 1 base and J by 2 bases. Germline loops: CDR1 MGHDK, CDR2 SYGVNS. This CDR3 has 15 residues. CDR3: CASSEFQGVTYEQYF. In nucleotides, the CDR3 is TGTGCCAGCAGTGAATTTCAGGGGGTAACCTACGAGCAGTACTTC.

The chain recombines TRBV25-1 with TRBJ1-1, with TRBD1 identical over 7 bases. The CDR3 runs 16 residues. Germline loops: CDR1 MGHDK, CDR2 SYGVNS. J was trimmed by 8 bases and V by 3 bases; bases with no gene match: 15. The CDR3 nucleotides are TGTGCCAGCAGTGACCTATCCGGCGGGACAGCGCGCGAAGCTTTCTTT. Translated, it gives CASSDLSGGTAREAFF.

This rearrangement joins TRBV5-1 to TRBJ1-2, with TRBD1 as a possible D gene (5 bases). From germline, CDR1 is SGHRS and CDR2 YFSETQ. V gave up 3 bases and J gave up 8 bases, with 20 bases separating them. The CDR3 is 15 residues long. The chain's CDR3 is CASSSLPGGPVGYTF. The CDR3 region has the DNA TGCGCCAGCAGCTCACTCCCCGGGGGTCCGGTCGGCTACACCTTC.

The genes are TRBV27 and TRBJ1-1, with D tentatively TRBD1 (5 bases). CDR1 is MNHEY and CDR2 is SMNVEV in the germline V gene (reference sequence). There are 16 residues in the CDR3. The V end lost 2 bases, the J end lost 2 bases, and 15 bases lay between the germline ends. CDR3 amino acids: CASSLRAGRRNTEAFF. In DNA form, the CDR3 reads TGTGCCAGCAGTTTAAGGGCAGGGAGGAGAAACACTGAAGCTTTCTTT.

The chain uses TRBV7-2 and TRBJ2-1, with D possibly being TRBD2 (7 bases). The CDR3 contains 15 residues. Germline V gene lookup returns CDR1 SGHTA and CDR2 FQGNSA. Trimming stripped 3 bases from V and 6 bases from J, with 15 bases between. CDR3 sequence (DNA): TGTGCCAGCAGCTTGGGGGGGCAGGAAGGCAATGAGCAGTTCTTC. Its translation is CASSLGGQEGNEQFF. The full variable domain, completed using reference TRBV7-2 and TRBJ2-1, is GAGVSQSPSNKVTEKGKDVELRCDPISGHTALYWYRQSLGQGLEFLIYFQGNSAPDKSGLPSDRFSAERTGGSVSTLTIQRTQQEDSAVYLCASSLGGQEGNEQFFGPGTRLTVL.

This clone has a handful of counts. This chain links TRBV6-4 with TRBJ1-5; D is uncertain. Germline assignment: CDR1 MRHNA and CDR2 SNTAGT. V was pared by 8 bases and J by 5 bases, with 16 bases between. CDR3 length: 14 amino acids. CDR3 DNA sequence: TGTGCCAGCTCGAGGAGGGAATCGGATCAGCCCCAGCATTTT. Translated: CASSRRESDQPQHF.

V gene TRBV9 combines with J gene TRBJ2-7; 10 bases fit TRBD2. V shed 0 bases and J 3 bases; nucleotides not matched to a gene: 3. The CDR3 is 15 residues long. Germline assignment: CDR1 SGDLS and CDR2 YYNGEE. The CDR3 DNA is TGTGCCAGCAGCGTAGAAGGGACTAGCGTCTACGAGCAGTACTTC. Protein sequence: CASSVEGTSVYEQYF.

This clone has at least ten counts. The rearrangement joins TRBV19 to TRBJ1-1, with 10 bases that match TRBD1. CDR1 is LNHDA and CDR2 is SQIVND in the germline V gene (reference sequence). The CDR3 extends over 15 amino acids. Losses at the gene ends were 6 bases for V and 1 base for J; bases not matched to a gene: 5. CDR3 region: CASRDRGNGNTEAFF. CDR3 bases: TGTGCCAGTAGGGACAGGGGGAACGGGAACACTGAAGCTTTCTTT.